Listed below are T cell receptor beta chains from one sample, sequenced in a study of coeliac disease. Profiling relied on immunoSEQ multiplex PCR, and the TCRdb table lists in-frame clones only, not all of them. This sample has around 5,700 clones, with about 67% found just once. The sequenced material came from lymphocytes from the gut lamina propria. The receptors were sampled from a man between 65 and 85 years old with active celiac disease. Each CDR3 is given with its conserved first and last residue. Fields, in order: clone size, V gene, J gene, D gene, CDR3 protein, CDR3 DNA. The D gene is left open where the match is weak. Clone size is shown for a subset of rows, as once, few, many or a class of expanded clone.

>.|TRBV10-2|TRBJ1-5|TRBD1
CASSTGGWQPQHF
TGCGCCAGCAGTACAGGGGGCTGGCAGCCCCAGCATTTT
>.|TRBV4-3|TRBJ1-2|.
CASSQGLNYGYTF
TGCGCCAGCAGCCAGGGCTTGAACTATGGCTACACCTTC
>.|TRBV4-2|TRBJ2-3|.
CASSQGFGTSTDTQYF
TGTGCCAGCAGCCAAGGGTTTGGGACAAGTACAGATACGCAGTATTTT
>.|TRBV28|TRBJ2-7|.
CASSLFARAYEQYF
TGTGCCAGCAGTTTATTTGCCCGAGCCTACGAGCAGTACTTC
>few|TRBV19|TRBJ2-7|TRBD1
CASSIGTAEQYF
TGTGCCAGTAGTATTGGGACAGCCGAGCAGTACTTC
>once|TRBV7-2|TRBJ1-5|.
CASSRTSNQPQHF
TGTGCCAGCAGCAGGACAAGCAATCAGCCCCAGCATTTT
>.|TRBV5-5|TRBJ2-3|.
CASSLDRGSTDTQYF
TGTGCCAGCAGCTTGGATAGAGGGAGCACAGATACGCAGTATTTT
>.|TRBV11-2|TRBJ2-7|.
CASSKRADYEQYF
TGTGCCAGCAGCAAAAGGGCCGACTACGAGCAGTACTTC
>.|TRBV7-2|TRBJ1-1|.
CASSNPGGGEAFF
TGTGCCAGCAGCAACCCGGGGGGGGGTGAAGCTTTCTTT
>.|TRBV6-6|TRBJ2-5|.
CASSSEETQYF
TGTGCCAGCAGTTCGGAAGAGACCCAGTACTTC
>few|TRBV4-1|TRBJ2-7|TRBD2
CASSHSGTSVSEQYF
TGCGCCAGCAGCCACTCCGGGACTAGCGTTTCCGAGCAGTACTTC
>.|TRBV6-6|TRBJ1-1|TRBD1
CASIRHDRGGSAFF
TGTGCCAGCATCCGGCACGACAGGGGAGGGTCAGCGTTCTTT
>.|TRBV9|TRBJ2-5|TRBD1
CASSPQGQYQETQYF
TGTGCCAGCAGCCCACAGGGACAGTACCAAGAGACCCAGTACTTC
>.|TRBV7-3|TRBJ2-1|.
CASSLTGGPIFF
TGTGCCAGCAGCTTAACCGGGGGGCCTATTTTCTTC
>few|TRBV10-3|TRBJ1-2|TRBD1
CANRGTGADYGYTF
TGTGCCAACCGGGGGACAGGGGCGGACTATGGCTACACCTTC
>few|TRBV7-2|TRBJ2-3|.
CASSLAQPSTDTQYF
TGTGCCAGCAGCTTAGCACAGCCTAGCACAGATACGCAGTATTTT
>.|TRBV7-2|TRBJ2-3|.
CASSLDRVEDTQYF
TGTGCCAGCAGCTTAGACAGGGTTGAAGATACGCAGTATTTT
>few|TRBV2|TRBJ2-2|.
CASRGEGVGETGELFF
TGTGCCAGCCGGGGAGAGGGCGTCGGAGAGACCGGGGAGCTGTTTTTT
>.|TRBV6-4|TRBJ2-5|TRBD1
CASSEGQYQETQYF
TGTGCCAGCAGTGAGGGACAGTACCAAGAGACCCAGTACTTC
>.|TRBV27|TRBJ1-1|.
CASRPDQGNTEAFF
TGTGCCAGCAGACCGGACCAGGGGAACACTGAAGCTTTCTTT
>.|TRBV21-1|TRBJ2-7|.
CASSTLAEAYEQYF
TGTGCCAGCAGCACCCTAGCGGAGGCCTACGAGCAGTACTTC
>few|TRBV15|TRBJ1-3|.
CATWQAYSGNTIYF
TGTGCCACCTGGCAGGCCTACTCTGGAAACACCATATATTTT
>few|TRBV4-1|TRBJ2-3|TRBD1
CASSQEGQGGRNTQYF
TGCGCCAGCAGCCAAGAAGGACAGGGAGGCAGAAATACGCAGTATTTT
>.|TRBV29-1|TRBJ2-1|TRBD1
CSVGTGFGGNNEQFF
TGCAGCGTTGGGACAGGGTTCGGGGGCAACAATGAGCAGTTCTTC
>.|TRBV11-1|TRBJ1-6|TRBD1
CASSRTRTGVGTGNSPLHF
TGTGCCAGCAGCCGCACGCGGACAGGGGTTGGGACGGGAAATTCACCCCTCCACTTT
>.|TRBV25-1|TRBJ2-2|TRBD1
CASFKADRSTGELFF
TGTGCCAGCTTCAAGGCGGACAGGAGTACCGGGGAGCTGTTTTTT
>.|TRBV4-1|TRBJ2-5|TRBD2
CASSYSGRAGETQYF
TGCGCCAGCAGCTATAGCGGGAGGGCCGGGGAGACCCAGTACTTC
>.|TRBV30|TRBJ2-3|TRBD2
CAWTSGDVTQYF
TGTGCCTGGACTAGCGGGGACGTTACGCAGTATTTT
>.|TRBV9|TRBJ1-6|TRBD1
CASSSRGQASSPLHF
TGTGCCAGCAGCTCAAGGGGGCAGGCAAGTTCACCCCTCCACTTT
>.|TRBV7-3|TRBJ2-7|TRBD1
CASSSSPGQGVHEQYF
TGTGCCAGCAGCTCATCCCCGGGACAGGGTGTCCACGAGCAGTACTTC
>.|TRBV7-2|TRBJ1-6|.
CASSLDSYSPLHF
TGTGCCAGCAGCTTAGATTCATATTCACCCCTCCACTTT
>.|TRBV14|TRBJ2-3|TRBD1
CASSQEDRGWDTQYF
TGTGCCAGCAGCCAAGAGGACAGGGGCTGGGATACGCAGTATTTT
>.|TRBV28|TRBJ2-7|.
CASGRGAYEQYF
TGTGCCAGCGGGCGGGGTGCCTACGAGCAGTACTTC
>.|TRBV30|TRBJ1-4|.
CAWSMTRGYEKLFF
TGTGCCTGGAGTATGACCCGCGGGTATGAAAAACTGTTTTTT
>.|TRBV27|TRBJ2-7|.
CASSLQGLHEQYF
TGTGCCAGCAGTCTTCAGGGGCTCCACGAGCAGTACTTC